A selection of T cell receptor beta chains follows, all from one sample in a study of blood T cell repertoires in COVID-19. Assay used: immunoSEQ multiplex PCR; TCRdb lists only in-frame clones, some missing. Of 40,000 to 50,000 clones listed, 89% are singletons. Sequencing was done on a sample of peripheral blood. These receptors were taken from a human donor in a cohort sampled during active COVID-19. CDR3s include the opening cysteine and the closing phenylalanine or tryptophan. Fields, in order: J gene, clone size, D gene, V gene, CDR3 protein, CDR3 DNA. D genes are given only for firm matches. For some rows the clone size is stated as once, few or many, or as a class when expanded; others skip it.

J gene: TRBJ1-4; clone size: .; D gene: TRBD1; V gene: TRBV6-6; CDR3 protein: CASSRTGAGNEKLFF; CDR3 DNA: TGTGCCAGCAGTCGGACAGGTGCGGGTAATGAAAAACTGTTTTTT
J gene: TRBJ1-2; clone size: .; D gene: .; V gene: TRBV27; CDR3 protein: CASSFTISGGYTF; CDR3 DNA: TGTGCCAGCAGTTTCACGATCAGTGGCGGCTACACCTTC
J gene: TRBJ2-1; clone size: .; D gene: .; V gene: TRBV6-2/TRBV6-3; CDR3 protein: CASSFRQGSHNEQFF; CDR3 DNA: TGTGCCAGCAGTTTCCGGCAGGGAAGCCACAATGAGCAGTTCTTC
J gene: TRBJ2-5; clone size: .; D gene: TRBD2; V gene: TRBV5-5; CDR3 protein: CASSLDREVETQYF; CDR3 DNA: TGTGCCAGCAGCTTGGACCGGGAGGTGGAGACCCAGTACTTC
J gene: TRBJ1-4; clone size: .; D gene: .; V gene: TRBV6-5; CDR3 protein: CASSYYGATNEKLFF; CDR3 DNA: TGTGCCAGCAGTTACTATGGAGCAACTAATGAAAAACTGTTTTTT
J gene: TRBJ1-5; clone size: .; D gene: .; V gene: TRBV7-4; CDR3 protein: CASSLDHGSGQPQHF; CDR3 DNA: TGTGCCAGCAGCTTAGATCACGGCTCAGGTCAGCCCCAGCATTTT
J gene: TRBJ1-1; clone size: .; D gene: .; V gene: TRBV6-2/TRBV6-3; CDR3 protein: CASSYKQGLSAFF; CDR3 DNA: TGTGCCAGCAGTTACAAGCAGGGTTTGTCGGCTTTCTTT
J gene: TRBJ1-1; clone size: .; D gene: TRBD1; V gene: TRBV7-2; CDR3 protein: CASSLTQGAPEAFF; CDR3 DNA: TGTGCCAGCAGCCTAACCCAGGGGGCGCCTGAAGCTTTCTTT
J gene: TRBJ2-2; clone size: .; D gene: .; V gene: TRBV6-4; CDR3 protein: CASSGSDTGELFF; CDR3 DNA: TGTGCCAGCAGCGGGAGCGACACCGGGGAGCTGTTTTTT
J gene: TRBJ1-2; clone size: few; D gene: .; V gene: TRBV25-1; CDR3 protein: CASIGGSYGYTF; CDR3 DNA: TGTGCCAGCATAGGAGGGAGTTATGGCTACACCTTC
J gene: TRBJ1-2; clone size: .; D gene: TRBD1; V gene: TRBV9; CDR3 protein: CASSVGGGTAAGGYTF; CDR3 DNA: TGTGCCAGCAGCGTGGGTGGAGGGACAGCTGCTGGAGGCTACACCTTC
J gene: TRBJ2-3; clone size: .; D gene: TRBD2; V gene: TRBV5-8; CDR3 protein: CASTHSGRASDTQYF; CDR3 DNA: TGTGCCAGCACCCATAGCGGGAGGGCCTCAGATACGCAGTATTTT
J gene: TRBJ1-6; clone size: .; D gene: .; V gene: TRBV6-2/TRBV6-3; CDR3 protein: CASSYSGAALHF; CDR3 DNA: TGTGCCAGCAGTTACTCGGGGGCAGCCCTCCACTTT
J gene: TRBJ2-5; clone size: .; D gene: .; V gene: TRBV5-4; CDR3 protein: CASSQTGIQETQYF; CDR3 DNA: TGTGCCAGCAGCCAAACAGGGATCCAAGAGACCCAGTACTTC
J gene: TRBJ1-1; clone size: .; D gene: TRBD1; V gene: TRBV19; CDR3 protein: CASSTEGAPGAEAFF; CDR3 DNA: TGTGCCAGTAGTACGGAGGGGGCTCCCGGAGCCGAAGCTTTCTTT
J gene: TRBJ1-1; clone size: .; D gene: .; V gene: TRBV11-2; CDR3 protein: CASSVTGSTEAFF; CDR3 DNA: TGTGCCAGCAGCGTTACAGGGTCCACTGAAGCTTTCTTT
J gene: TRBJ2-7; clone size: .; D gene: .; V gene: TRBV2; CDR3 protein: CASREIRYEQYF; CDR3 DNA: TGTGCCAGCAGAGAGATCCGCTACGAGCAGTACTTC
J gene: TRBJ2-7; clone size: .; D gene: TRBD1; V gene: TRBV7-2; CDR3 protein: CASSLEGTGGREQYF; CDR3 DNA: TGTGCCAGCAGCTTAGAAGGGACAGGGGGCCGCGAGCAGTACTTC
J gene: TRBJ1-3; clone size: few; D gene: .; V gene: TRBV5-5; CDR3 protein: CASSQTQGANTIYF; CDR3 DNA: TGTGCCAGCAGCCAAACACAGGGCGCAAACACCATATATTTT
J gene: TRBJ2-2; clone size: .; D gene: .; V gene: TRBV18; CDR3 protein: CASSPYSNTGELFF; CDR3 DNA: TGTGCCAGCTCGCCCTACAGTAACACCGGGGAGCTGTTTTTT